A single sample is the source of the 3 T cell receptor beta chains below, sequenced in a study of blood T cell repertoires in COVID-19. Profiling relied on immunoSEQ multiplex PCR, and the TCRdb table lists in-frame clones only, not all of them. The sample has 360,000 or so clones, around 83% seen once. Sample: PBMCs or T cells enriched from blood (not recorded which). The receptors stem from a woman aged 45-59 years who had recovered from COVID-19.

The chain recombines TRBV5-1 with TRBJ1-1; 7 nucleotides match TRBD1. Germline V gene data show CDR1 as SGHRS and CDR2 as YFSETQ. CDR3 length equals 13 residues. The V gene end was trimmed by 3 bases and the J gene end by 7 bases; junction bases not matched to a gene: 6. The CDR3 nucleotides read TGCGCCAGCAGCTCAGGGGGTCTGGGTGAAGCTTTCTTT. Protein sequence: CASSSGGLGEAFF.

J is TRBJ2-5 and V is TRBV5-3; 7 bases map to TRBD2. TRBV5-3 is identified as an open reading frame with a role that is uncertain. Trimming cost V 2 bases and J 4 bases; bases outside gene matches: 17. The CDR3 has 18 residues. CDR3 nucleotides: TGTGCCAGAAGCTTTGGGGCAGCGGGACCGGTCAGGATAGAGACCCAGTACTTC. Amino acids: CARSFGAAGPVRIETQYF.

The chain recombines TRBV13 with TRBJ2-2; D call uncertain. The CDR3 covers 16 residues. Trimming left V 0 bases short and J 4 bases short, with 12 bases between. CDR1 and CDR2 (germline): PRHDT, FYEKMQ (reference sequence). The CDR3 sequence is CASSLGFGAVTGELFF. In nucleotides, the CDR3 is TGTGCCAGCAGCTTAGGTTTTGGTGCGGTCACCGGGGAGCTGTTTTTT.